Given below is one TCR beta chain in context. Study processing details: Cell counts per sample came from amplifying reference gene primers. Clones were sequenced by immunoSEQ multiplex PCR, and TCRdb holds only the in-frame ones, with some missing. That table supplies the V and J calls and clone size; D and trimming were determined from the DNA. The table includes roughly 380,000 clones, about 88% detected once. This sample stems from a study of blood T cell repertoires in COVID-19. Study at large: Sources were T cells, B-cell-depleted T cells, or PBMCs; the material itself was cDNA or gDNA.

This study enrolled people aged 18 to 89 from roughly 22 US geographic areas. Cohort assignment relied on participant-reported clinical history. CDR3 length: 13 residues. V was clipped by 5 bases and J by 10 bases; unmatched bases: 6. Looked up from germline, CDR1 is MNHEY and CDR2 is SVGAGI. Input material: PBMCs or T cells enriched from blood (not recorded which). The chain joins TRBV6-5 to TRBJ2-1; 9 bases are a match to TRBD2. This receptor was obtained from a woman under 40 who had recovered from COVID-19. The CDR3 is CASSIAGVGEQFF. CDR3 DNA sequence: TGTGCCAGCAGTATAGCGGGAGTAGGGGAGCAGTTCTTC.